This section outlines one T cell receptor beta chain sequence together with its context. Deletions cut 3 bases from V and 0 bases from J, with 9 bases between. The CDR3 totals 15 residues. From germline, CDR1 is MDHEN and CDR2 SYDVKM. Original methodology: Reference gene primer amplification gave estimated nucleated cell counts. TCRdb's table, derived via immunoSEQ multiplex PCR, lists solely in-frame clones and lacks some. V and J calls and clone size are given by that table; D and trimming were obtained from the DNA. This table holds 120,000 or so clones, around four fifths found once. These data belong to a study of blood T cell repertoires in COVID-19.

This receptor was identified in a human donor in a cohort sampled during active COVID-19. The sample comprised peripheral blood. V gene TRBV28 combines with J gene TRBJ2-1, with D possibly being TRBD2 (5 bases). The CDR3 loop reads CASSFLAGSYNEQFF. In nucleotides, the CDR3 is TGTGCCAGCAGTTTCCTAGCAGGCTCCTACAATGAGCAGTTCTTC.